Following are 26 T cell receptor beta chains from one sample sequenced in a study of HIV-infected children after antiretroviral therapy interruption. Treatment defined: PENTA 11 planned treatment interruption arm or continuous ART arm. A 3' RACE protocol on RNA, with unique molecular identifiers, produced the TCR library. One entry per CDR3 protein, called by TCRdb with MiXCR from the 3' RACE reads. The table shows approximately 95,000 distinct CDR3 sequences, with about 7.2% occurring only once. Sample: CD45RA+ CD4+ T cells from PBMCs, pooled from several time points, taken from a donor given antiretroviral therapy, either interrupted or continuous. Subset indicated: naive CD4+ CD45RA+ CD45RO- T cells. Receptor source: a pool of human donors with HIV.

This clonotype was observed a few times. The CDR3 sequence is CASSLLGGASRELFF. Here the CDR3 DNA reads TGTGCCAGCAGTCTCCTCGGGGGGGCCTCGAGGGAGCTGTTTTTT. V gene TRBV12-3 or TRBV12-4 combines with J gene TRBJ2-2, with 8 bases aligning to TRBD2. The V and J ends lost 5 bases and 9 bases, in that order; junction bases with no gene match: 11. This CDR3 region has 15 residues.

This clonotype was seen ten or more times. This chain uses TRBV9 with TRBJ2-1, with D maybe TRBD2 (6 bases). From germline, CDR1 is SGDLS and CDR2 YYNGEE. The CDR3 has 14 residues. V lost 4 bases and J 10 bases, leaving 18 bases between the germline ends. The CDR3 DNA reads as TGTGCCAGCAGCCCCGGGACTGGCGCGGGGGAGCAGTTCTTC. Its protein is CASSPGTGAGEQFF.

This clonotype is labeled medium-sized. This sequence joins TRBV18 and TRBJ2-7; D possibly matches TRBD1 or TRBD2 (5 bases each). Germline values: CDR1 KGHSH, CDR2 LQKENI. The CDR3 has 15 amino acids. V was clipped by 2 bases and J by 5 bases, with 16 bases between them. The CDR3 DNA sequence: TGTGCCAGCTCACCATCAGCCGGGACGGCCCACGAGCAGTACTTC. Its translation is CASSPSAGTAHEQYF.

This clonotype showed up many times. This sequence joins TRBV7-9 and TRBJ2-3, with 7 bases matching TRBD1. The CDR3 totals 14 residues. The J segment lost 5 bases and the V segment lost 6 bases, leaving 8 bases of the junction unmatched. Germline V lookup: CDR1 SEHNR, CDR2 FQNEAQ (reference sequence). The CDR3 bases are TGTGCCAGCAGTAGAAAGGGGGCAGGAGATACGCAGTATTTT. Encoded protein: CASSRKGAGDTQYF.

This clonotype has ten or more counts. CDR3: CASSPTTRPTSTDTQYF. CDR3 in DNA: TGTGCCAGCAGTCCAACGACTCGTCCCACGAGCACAGATACGCAGTATTTT. This sequence joins TRBV7-3 and TRBJ2-3; D call uncertain. CDR3 length: 17 amino acids. Germline CDR1 reads SGHTA; CDR2 reads FQGTGA. V was clipped by 6 bases and J by 0 bases, with 19 bases between them.

This clonotype showed up just a few times. The chain joins TRBV12-5 to TRBJ2-3, with TRBD1 as a possible D gene (6 bases). Trimming removed 10 bases from V and 5 bases from J, with 19 bases in between. The CDR3 runs 14 residues. The germline gives CDR1 LGHNT, CDR2 FRNRAP. The CDR3 nucleotides read TGTGCTACCGCTTCGGACAGCGCGGGAGATACGCAGTATTTT. It yields the protein CATASDSAGDTQYF.

This clonotype was found many times. CDR3 region: CASSFRSLTRQGYQETQYF. In DNA, the CDR3 is TGCGCCAGCAGCTTCCGAAGCCTGACCCGACAGGGGTACCAAGAGACCCAGTACTTC. The chain links TRBV5-1 to TRBJ2-5; 8 bases are a match to TRBD1. Germline CDR1 SGHRS, CDR2 YFSETQ. V gave up 2 bases and J gave up 0 bases; unmatched junction bases: 15. The CDR3 runs to 19 residues.

This clonotype has a count of ten or more. The chain uses TRBV7-9 and TRBJ1-5; D possibly corresponds to TRBD1 (6 bases). Germline CDR1 SEHNR, CDR2 FQNEAQ (reference sequence). The CDR3 runs to 15 residues. The V end lost 4 bases, the J end lost 2 bases, and 12 bases lay between the germline ends. The chain's CDR3 is CASSSAGAGNQPQHF. In nucleotides, the CDR3 is TGTGCCAGCAGCTCCGCAGGGGCAGGCAATCAGCCCCAGCATTTT.

This clonotype was seen repeatedly, ten times or more. The J gene is TRBJ2-3, the V gene TRBV5-6; 9 nucleotides align to TRBD2. The V gene's germline CDR1 is SGHDT and CDR2 YYEEEE. The junction had 8 bases not matched to a gene; V was cut back by 3 bases and J by 3 bases. The CDR3 spans 16 residues. This CDR3 is CASSWTGTSNTDTQYF. DNA for the CDR3: TGTGCCAGCAGCTGGACCGGGACTAGCAATACAGATACGCAGTATTTT.

This clonotype was detected many times. The chain employs TRBV20-1 and TRBJ1-5; the match to TRBD1 covers 8 bases. There are 13 residues in the CDR3. V was clipped by 6 bases and J by 2 bases; unmatched bases: 3. Germline V gives CDR1 DFQATT, CDR2 SNEGSKA (reference sequence). This chain's CDR3 is CSAQGVGNQPQHF. In DNA, the CDR3 is TGCAGTGCACAGGGGGTTGGCAATCAGCCCCAGCATTTT.

This clonotype was seen a handful of times. The rearrangement uses TRBV29-1 and TRBJ1-1, with 7 positions matching TRBD1. V was clipped by 1 base and J by 4 bases; unmatched bases: 12. Germline CDR1 SQVTM, CDR2 ANQGSEA. The length of the CDR3 is 16 residues. The CDR3 loop reads CSVEAWTGSESTEAFF. Written as DNA, the CDR3 is TGCAGCGTTGAAGCTTGGACAGGTTCAGAGTCCACTGAAGCTTTCTTT.

This clonotype occurred many times. The rearrangement joins TRBV29-1 to TRBJ1-2; the D gene is possibly TRBD1 (5 bases). The CDR3 spans 14 residues. V lost 6 bases to trimming and J lost 6 bases, with 20 bases between them. Germline assignment: CDR1 SQVTM and CDR2 ANQGSEA. This CDR3 reads CSVNLYGTSHGYTF. CDR3 nucleotide sequence: TGCAGCGTAAATCTTTACGGGACGTCTCATGGCTACACCTTC.

This clonotype was counted many times. CDR3 DNA: TGTGCCATCAGTGAGTCTCGGACAGACGAGCAGTTCTTC. Amino acids: CAISESRTDEQFF. The chain uses TRBV10-3 and TRBJ2-1, with D maybe TRBD1 (6 bases). Trimming left V 0 bases short and J 10 bases short, with 10 bases between. The CDR3 covers 13 residues. Germline V gene lookup returns CDR1 ENHRY and CDR2 SYGVKD.

This clonotype was picked up many times. V is TRBV19 and J is TRBJ1-2, with D possibly TRBD1 on 5 matching bases. Germline V gene sequence: CDR1 LNHDA, CDR2 SQIVND (reference sequence). This CDR3 region has 20 residues. The V gene lost 3 bases and the J gene lost 0 bases, with 26 bases spanning the gap. DNA for the CDR3: TGTGCCAGTAGTATGGGACTTGGTAGAATGCTTGCCGGTTCTAACTATGGCTACACCTTC. Amino acids: CASSMGLGRMLAGSNYGYTF.

This clonotype was seen more than once but under ten times. The chain uses TRBV20-1 and TRBJ1-6, with D maybe TRBD1 (6 bases). From germline, CDR1 is DFQATT and CDR2 SNEGSKA (reference sequence). V was clipped by 3 bases and J by 10 bases, with 13 bases between them. The CDR3 length is 13 residues. The CDR3: CSARPNRDSPLHF. DNA of the CDR3: TGCAGTGCTAGGCCTAACAGGGACTCACCCCTCCACTTT.

The table lists this clonotype with many counts. The chain joins TRBV6-2 or TRBV6-3 to TRBJ2-7, with D perhaps assigned TRBD1 or TRBD2 (5 bases each). Trimming shortened V by 2 bases and J by 3 bases, and 14 bases separated the two germline ends. In germline, CDR1 is MNHEY, CDR2 SVGEGT. This CDR3 has 15 amino acids. The CDR3: CASSYHKRGYYEQYF. The CDR3 nucleotides read TGTGCCAGCAGTTACCATAAGAGGGGCTACTACGAGCAGTACTTC.

This clonotype was observed many times. This chain uses TRBV12-3 or TRBV12-4 with TRBJ2-7; TRBD2 aligns across 9 bases. This CDR3 region has 17 residues. J was trimmed by 0 bases and V by 0 bases; bases with no gene match: 6. CDR3 nucleotides: TGTGCCAGCAGTTTAGCGTCCACTAGCGGGCTCTCCTACGAGCAGTACTTC. It encodes CASSLASTSGLSYEQYF.

This clonotype was picked up a small number of times. V is TRBV23-1 and J is TRBJ2-1; perhaps TRBD1 as D (5 bases). TRBV23-1 belongs to the ORF category, with a function that is uncertain. There are 14 residues in the CDR3. Trimming stripped 1 base from V and 4 bases from J, with 8 bases between. CDR3 coding DNA: TGCGCCAGCAGTCAATGGACATATTACAATGAGCAGTTCTTC. It encodes CASSQWTYYNEQFF.

This clonotype was counted many times. V and J are TRBV11-3 and TRBJ2-3; D is undetermined. V was trimmed by 5 bases and J by 3 bases, leaving 9 bases between them. Germline V CDR1 and CDR2: SGHNT, YENEEA. The CDR3 consists of 13 residues. The CDR3 region is CASSPLPTDTQYF. The CDR3 DNA sequence: TGTGCCAGCAGCCCCCTCCCGACAGATACGCAGTATTTT.

This clonotype was detected many times. The chain employs TRBV29-1 and TRBJ2-5; 9 bases are a match to TRBD1. Germline V CDR1 and CDR2: SQVTM, ANQGSEA. The J segment lost 9 bases and the V segment lost 4 bases, leaving 12 bases of the junction unmatched. The CDR3 runs 14 residues. CDR3 DNA: TGCAGCGTTGTTGGGACAGGGCAAACGGGGGCCCAGTACTTC. This gives the protein CSVVGTGQTGAQYF.

Ten or more counts support this clonotype. The V call is TRBV10-1, the J call TRBJ1-1, with D uncertain. CDR1 WNHNN and CDR2 SYGVQD come from the germline V gene (reference sequence). V was cut by 4 bases and J by 0 bases, with 9 bases left in between. This CDR3 contains 14 residues. In DNA form, the CDR3 reads TGCGCCAGCAGTGCTCGGGCTATGAACACTGAAGCTTTCTTT. Translated, it gives CASSARAMNTEAFF.

The CDR3 reads CSTQGSTSTDTQYF. In DNA form, the CDR3 reads TGCAGCACGCAGGGTTCCACTAGCACAGATACGCAGTATTTT. This rearrangement joins TRBV29-1 to TRBJ2-3, with D perhaps matching TRBD1 (5 bases). This CDR3 contains 14 residues. The V end was cut by 8 bases, the J end by 0 bases, with 15 bases between. The germline V gene encodes CDR1 SQVTM and CDR2 ANQGSEA.

This clonotype was seen only a few times. The gene calls are TRBV5-1 and TRBJ2-7, with 7 bases aligning to TRBD1. The ends lost 4 bases at V and 3 bases at J; junction bases unmatched: 7. Germline assignment: CDR1 SGHRS and CDR2 YFSETQ. The CDR3 has 14 residues. The CDR3 is CASSVGQANYEQYF. Written as DNA, the CDR3 is TGCGCCAGCAGCGTAGGACAGGCCAACTACGAGCAGTACTTC.

This clonotype was seen at least ten times. This chain joins TRBV14 and TRBJ2-7; a possible D gene is TRBD1 (5 bases). CDR1 is SGHDN, CDR2 FVKESK, per germline. The CDR3 runs to 16 residues. Trimming pared 4 bases from V and 0 bases from J, leaving 16 bases between. The CDR3 DNA reads as TGTGCCAGCAGCCCAACCCCAGGGATCGGCTCCTACGAGCAGTACTTC. It is translated as CASSPTPGIGSYEQYF.

This clonotype was observed many times. The J gene is TRBJ2-1, the V gene TRBV3-1; 11 bases map to TRBD1. CDR1 and CDR2 (germline): LGHDT, YNNKEL (reference sequence). V was pared by 4 bases and J by 9 bases, with 8 bases of the junction left unmatched. The CDR3 loop spans 15 amino acids. The DNA of the CDR3 is TGTGCCAGCAGCCCAATAGGGACAGGGGGGAGTGAGCAGTTCTTC. Encoded protein: CASSPIGTGGSEQFF.

V usage is TRBV19 and J usage is TRBJ2-4, with D possibly TRBD1 on 6 matching bases. Germline V gene lookup returns CDR1 LNHDA and CDR2 SQIVND (reference sequence). V lost 7 bases and J lost 2, with 18 bases in between. There are 16 residues in the CDR3. The CDR3 DNA is TGTGCCAGTATGGGGTTAGGAACAGGGACCAAAAACATTCAGTACTTC. Its protein product is CASMGLGTGTKNIQYF.